Included here is one T cell receptor beta chain sequence, with context. The data belong to a study of naive and memory T cell subsets. Trimming removed 2 bases from V and 5 bases from J, with 4 bases in between. The CDR3 is 11 residues long. The germline gives CDR1 SGHRS, CDR2 YFSETQ. Both TRBC1 and TRBC2 were covered by a beta constant-region primer of two equimolar oligonucleotides. TCRdb reanalysed the UMI-ligation and nested PCR reads using MiXCR and keeps one entry per CDR3 protein. The repertoire has 120,000 to 150,000 distinct CDR3 sequences, around 15% of them found once; the top ten carry approximately 0.15%.

The chain joins TRBV5-1 to TRBJ2-5; D is undetermined. The origin of this receptor is a human donor in good health. The source material was naive CD4+ T cells from blood. This CDR3 reads CASSFAETQYF. In DNA form, the CDR3 reads TGCGCCAGCAGCTTTGCGGAGACCCAGTACTTC.